This T cell receptor beta chain was recovered during a study of spatial heterogeneity in lung cancer. Study overall: Alpha-chain detections were consistently fewer than beta-chain detections among the sequences.

Each TCR cDNA molecule bore a unique molecular identifier. MiXCR, run by TCRdb on the 5' RACE reads, gives a single entry per CDR3 protein. This sample has 45,000 to 65,000 distinct CDR3 sequences, with roughly 7% found just once. Study-wide findings and caveats: Ubiquitous expanded tumor TCRs were observed in blood more at resection than follow-up.

V shed 0 bases and J 7 bases; nucleotides not matched to a gene: 4. The CDR3 has 14 amino acids. CDR1 and CDR2 from the germline V gene are LGHNA and YSLEER. On this clonotype itself: Its matching antigen is unknown.

As for time point: sample taken at primary tumor resection. Extraction of whole RNA from tumor, nontumor lung or frozen PBMC preceded unsorted sequencing. V and J are TRBV4-3 and TRBJ1-1; TRBD1 aligns across 8 bases. This TCR was recovered from a female donor with early-stage non-small cell lung cancer. Material: PBMCs, obtained at surgery. CDR3 residues: CASSQDRDRIEAFF. The CDR3 DNA follows: TGCGCCAGCAGCCAAGATCGGGACAGGATTGAAGCTTTCTTT.